This T cell receptor beta chain was retrieved from a study of OX40 agonist ivuxolimab in advanced cancers. V lost 8 bases to trimming and J lost 5 bases, with 18 bases between them. Germline CDR1 and CDR2: SNHLY and FYNNEI. The CDR3 is 14 residues long. Any history of autoimmune disease or systemic immunosuppression disqualified patients. This clone has only a few counts. Its target is not known. TCRdb's table, derived via immunoSEQ multiplex PCR, lists solely in-frame clones and lacks some. The sample contains approximately 100,000 clones, over 75% of which appear only once. Study-level points and caveats: Expanded clones tended on average to be more numerous among CD8+ T cells than CD4+. Both blood CD4+ and CD8+ T cells showed clonal growth by week 6 at 0.1 to 3.0 mg/kg. Some nonresponders also had low normalized T-cell clonal expansion.

The V gene is TRBV2, the J gene TRBJ2-5; TRBD1 is a possible D gene (6 bases). This specimen was CD4+ or CD8+ T cells sorted from blood, taken in a trial of the OX40 agonist ivuxolimab. The clonotype was recovered from an adult with an advanced solid tumor such as melanoma, head and neck, liver or kidney cancer. CDR3 bases: TGTGCCAGCTACGTCGGACAGATTGGTGAGACCCAGTACTTC. This gives the protein CASYVGQIGETQYF.